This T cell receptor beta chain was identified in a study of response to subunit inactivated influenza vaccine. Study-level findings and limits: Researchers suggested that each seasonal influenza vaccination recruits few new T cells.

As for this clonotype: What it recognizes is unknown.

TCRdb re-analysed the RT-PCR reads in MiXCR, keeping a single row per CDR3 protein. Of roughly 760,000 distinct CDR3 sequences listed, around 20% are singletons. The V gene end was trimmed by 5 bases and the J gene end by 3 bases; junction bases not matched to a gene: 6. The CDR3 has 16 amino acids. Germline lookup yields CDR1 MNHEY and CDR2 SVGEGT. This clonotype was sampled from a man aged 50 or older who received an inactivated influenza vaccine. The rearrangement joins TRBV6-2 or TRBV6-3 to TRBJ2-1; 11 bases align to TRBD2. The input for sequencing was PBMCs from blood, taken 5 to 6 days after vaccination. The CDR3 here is CASSLSGRAVYNEQFF. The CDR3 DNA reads TGTGCCAGCAGTCTTAGCGGGAGGGCCGTCTACAATGAGCAGTTCTTC.